The 8 T cell receptor beta chains given below trace back to one sample, sequenced in a study of OX40 agonist ivuxolimab in advanced cancers. TCRdb's table, derived via immunoSEQ multiplex PCR, lists solely in-frame clones and lacks some. The sample holds about 100,000 clones, approximately 91% seen once. The material sequenced was CD4+ or CD8+ T cells sorted from blood, taken in a trial of the OX40 agonist ivuxolimab. The receptors originated from an adult with an advanced solid tumor such as melanoma, head and neck, liver or kidney cancer.

This clone appeared once. The V call is TRBV5-1, the J call TRBJ1-1; tentative D call: TRBD1 (5 bases). The CDR3 loop spans 15 amino acids. The germline V gene has CDR1 SGHRS and CDR2 YFSETQ. Trimming pared 0 bases from V and 0 bases from J, leaving 9 bases between. The CDR3, as DNA: TGCGCCAGCAGCTTGGCCGGGGCTTTGAACACTGAAGCTTTCTTT. Translating gives CASSLAGALNTEAFF. The variable domain in full, completed from reference TRBV5-1 and TRBJ1-1, reads KAGVTQTPRYLIKTRGQQVTLSCSPISGHRSVSWYQQTPGQGLQFLFEYFSETQRNKGNFPGRFSGRQFSNSRSEMNVSTLELGDSALYLCASSLAGALNTEAFFGQGTRLTVV.

The chain links TRBV5-6 to TRBJ1-2; D not certain. From germline, CDR1 is SGHDT and CDR2 YYEEEE. Deletions cut 0 bases from V and 2 bases from J, with 5 bases between. CDR3 size: 13 residues. The CDR3 here is CASSLVGNYGYTF. CDR3 coding DNA: TGTGCCAGCAGCTTGGTAGGGAACTATGGCTACACCTTC.

The CDR3 nucleotides are TGTGCCAGCACAATCCTAGGTCAGCCCCAGCATTTT. Its protein product is CASTILGQPQHF. The rearrangement uses TRBV28 and TRBJ1-5; unclear D gene. Germline loops: CDR1 MDHEN, CDR2 SYDVKM. The CDR3 sequence is 12 residues long. The V gene lost 7 bases and the J gene lost 6 bases, with 10 bases spanning the gap.

As DNA, the CDR3 is TGTGCCAGCAGTGGACACAGGGTACTATACGAAGCTCAGCCCCAGCATTTT. It encodes CASSGHRVLYEAQPQHF. The V gene is TRBV21-1, the J gene TRBJ1-5; the table gives TRBD1 as D, unverified against the DNA. TRBV21-1 is marked as a pseudogene. CDR3 length: 17 amino acids.

The J gene is TRBJ1-3, the V gene TRBV2; 7 nucleotides agree with TRBD1. CDR3 length equals 16 residues. V was pared by 6 bases and J by 4 bases, with 12 bases of the junction left unmatched. The germline CDR1 and CDR2 sequences are SNHLY and FYNNEI. CDR3 coding DNA: TGTGCCAGCAGCCAGACCTCGACAGGGCGCGGAAACACCATATATTTT. Its protein product is CASSQTSTGRGNTIYF.

The genes are TRBV19 and TRBJ1-3, with TRBD1 as a possible D gene (6 bases). The ends were cut back, 4 bases at V and 2 bases at J, with 9 bases in the middle. In germline, CDR1 is LNHDA, CDR2 SQIVND (reference sequence). The CDR3 is made up of 14 amino acids. The CDR3 bases are TGTGCCAGTAGTACTGGGACAACTGGAAACACCATATATTTT. Protein: CASSTGTTGNTIYF.

The V call is TRBV28, the J call TRBJ2-7; TRBD2 aligns across 10 bases. Germline loops: CDR1 MDHEN, CDR2 SYDVKM. Trimming removed 3 bases from V and 5 bases from J; junction bases left unmatched: 10. The CDR3 is 16 residues long. CDR3 sequence reads: CASSFGLGLASNEQYF. The CDR3 DNA sequence: TGTGCCAGCAGTTTTGGACTGGGACTAGCGAGTAACGAGCAGTACTTC.

This chain connects TRBV27 to TRBJ2-1; the D gene is possibly TRBD2 (6 bases). The V and J ends lost 10 bases and 1 base respectively, with 17 bases between them. This CDR3 comprises 15 residues. Germline values: CDR1 MNHEY, CDR2 SMNVEV (reference sequence). CDR3 loop: CAIRENSGSYNEQFF. In DNA form, the CDR3 reads TGTGCCATTCGAGAAAATAGCGGATCCTACAATGAGCAGTTCTTC.